This TCR beta chain was sequenced for a study of cytomegalovirus exposure and HLA in healthy donors. Broader study findings: Available immune exposure information was restricted to CMV serostatus only. The study flagged some 180 TCR beta chains as cytomegalovirus-associated. Most TCR sequences were uncommon, yet certain public TCRs appeared in many donors.

As for this clone: Its antigen is undetermined.

The study ran its PCR with 60 Vbeta and 13 Jbeta primers. Per the original data handling: Later work found around 80 million unique TCR beta chains, with about 10 million shared. This table comes from immunoSEQ multiplex PCR, and its TCRdb copy is limited to in-frame clones, with some not included. V and J calls and clone size are those listed in that table; D and trimming were worked out from the DNA. The sample has approximately 210,000 clones, 60% to 80% seen once. Germline V gene sequence: CDR1 MNHEY, CDR2 SVGAGI. Trimming left V 4 bases short and J 6 bases short, with 16 bases between. This CDR3 is built from 15 residues.

This chain uses TRBV6-5 with TRBJ2-1; D remains unclear. This receptor was taken from a male donor in good health and CMV-seronegative. The source material was PBMCs. Written as DNA, the CDR3 is TGTGCCAGCAGTTCCCCAGCCTCCCCTAGCAATGAGCAGTTCTTC. Amino acids: CASSSPASPSNEQFF.